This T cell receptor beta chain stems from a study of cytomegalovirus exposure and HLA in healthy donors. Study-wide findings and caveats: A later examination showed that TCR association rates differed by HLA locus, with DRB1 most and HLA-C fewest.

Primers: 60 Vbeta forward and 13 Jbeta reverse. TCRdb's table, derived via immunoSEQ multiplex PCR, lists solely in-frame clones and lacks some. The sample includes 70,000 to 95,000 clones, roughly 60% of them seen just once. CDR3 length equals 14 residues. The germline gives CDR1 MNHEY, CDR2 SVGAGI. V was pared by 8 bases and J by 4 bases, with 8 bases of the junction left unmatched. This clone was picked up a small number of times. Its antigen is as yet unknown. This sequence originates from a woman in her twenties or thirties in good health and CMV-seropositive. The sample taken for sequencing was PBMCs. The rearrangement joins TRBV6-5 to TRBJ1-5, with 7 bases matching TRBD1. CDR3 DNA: TGTGCCAGCGGCAGGGGGTCAGGAAATCAGCCCCAGCATTTT. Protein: CASGRGSGNQPQHF.